These 30 T cell receptor beta chains were all obtained from the same sample, sequenced in a study of cytotoxic CD8 clonotypes in ibrutinib-treated CLL. Measured with immunoSEQ multiplex PCR; TCRdb has only the in-frame clones, and not every one. The data contain 150,000 or so clones, about four fifths of them singletons. The source material was PBMCs, sampled after 12 months of ibrutinib treatment. These receptors all come from a human donor with chronic lymphocytic leukemia.

This clone showed up just once. J is TRBJ1-2 and V is TRBV10-3; D might be TRBD1 (6 bases). The CDR3 is 14 residues long. Trimming removed 3 bases at V and 7 bases at J, with 15 bases between. Germline lookup yields CDR1 ENHRY and CDR2 SYGVKD. CDR3 amino acids: CAISEAGAYGGYTF. The CDR3 region has the DNA TGTGCCATCAGTGAAGCGGGGGCCTATGGTGGCTACACCTTC.

J is TRBJ2-2 and V is TRBV2; D assignment may be TRBD1 or TRBD2 (5 bases each). The CDR3 covers 14 residues. V lost 7 bases and J lost 4, with 13 bases in between. Germline loops: CDR1 SNHLY, CDR2 FYNNEI. DNA for the CDR3: TGTGCCAGCACAAGGGACGGAACCACCGGGGAGCTGTTTTTT. It is translated as CASTRDGTTGELFF.

The CDR3 bases are TGTGCCAGCAGCCCGATCACTGGAGTGTCGGATACGCAGTATTTT. This translates into CASSPITGVSDTQYF. The gene calls are TRBV5-4 and TRBJ2-3; D not resolved. This CDR3 is built from 15 residues. The ends were cut back, 4 bases at V and 6 bases at J, with 18 bases in the middle. Per the germline V gene, CDR1 is SGHNT and CDR2 is YYREEE (reference sequence).

The J gene is TRBJ2-5, the V gene TRBV7-2; 7 bases fit TRBD2. This CDR3 comprises 13 residues. Germline V gene lookup returns CDR1 SGHTA and CDR2 FQGNSA. Losses at the gene ends were 3 bases for V and 4 bases for J; bases not matched to a gene: 2. CDR3 nucleotide sequence: TGTGCCAGCAGCTTCGGACTAGGAGAGACCCAGTACTTC. This codes for CASSFGLGETQYF. The full variable domain, in which reference TRBV7-2 and TRBJ2-5 provide the parts outside the CDR3, is GAGVSQSPSNKVTEKGKDVELRCDPISGHTALYWYRQSLGQGLEFLIYFQGNSAPDKSGLPSDRFSAERTGGSVSTLTIQRTQQEDSAVYLCASSFGLGETQYFGPGTRLLVL.

The chain joins TRBV7-9 to TRBJ1-6, with unresolved D. V gave up 1 base and J gave up 9 bases, with 13 bases separating them. Germline CDR1 SEHNR, CDR2 FQNEAQ (reference sequence). The CDR3 is made up of 15 amino acids. CDR3 sequence (DNA): TGTGCCAGCAGCTTAGAAGGATCAGCCGGTTCACCCCTCCACTTT. Encoded protein: CASSLEGSAGSPLHF.

This clone was seen a single time. The V call is TRBV27, the J call TRBJ2-1, with 11 bases fitting TRBD2. Germline V gene lookup returns CDR1 MNHEY and CDR2 SMNVEV (reference sequence). Unmatched junction bases numbered 8, after V lost 5 bases and J lost 8 bases. The length of the CDR3 is 15 residues. Here the CDR3 reads CASSQLAGARYEQFF. In DNA form, the CDR3 reads TGTGCCAGCAGTCAACTAGCGGGAGCTCGCTATGAGCAGTTCTTC.

The chain combines TRBV4-2 with TRBJ2-5; D unresolved. Between the trimmed V and J ends, which lost 0 bases and 5 bases, there was a span of 13 bases. Germline CDR1 reads LGHNA; CDR2 reads YNFKEQ. The CDR3 runs 15 residues. The CDR3 coding sequence is TGTGCCAGCAGCCAAGAACCCTCGGCCTCGGAGACCCAGTACTTC. The encoded protein is CASSQEPSASETQYF.

The rearrangement joins TRBV4-3 to TRBJ2-7; D gene uncertain. Trimming cost V 3 bases and J 0 bases, with 6 bases left between them. The CDR3 extends over 13 amino acids. Germline V CDR1 and CDR2: LGHNA, YSLEER. The CDR3 nucleotides read TGCGCCAGCAGCCAGGGCTCCTCCTACGAGCAGTACTTC. Encoded protein: CASSQGSSYEQYF.

The gene calls are TRBV5-8 and TRBJ1-5, with D possibly TRBD1 on 6 matching bases. CDR3 length: 13 amino acids. V was pared by 3 bases and J by 7 bases, with 11 bases between. The germline V gene encodes CDR1 SGHTS and CDR2 YDEGEE. This CDR3 reads CASSSRGLQPQHF. CDR3 in DNA: TGTGCCAGCAGCTCGAGGGGGTTACAGCCCCAGCATTTT. The full variable domain, rest sourced from reference TRBV5-8 and TRBJ1-5, is EAGVTQSPTHLIKTRGQQATLRCSPISGHTSVYWYQQALGLGLQFLLWYDEGEERNRGNFPPRFSGRQFPNYSSELNVNALELEDSALYLCASSSRGLQPQHFGDGTRLSIL.

This rearrangement joins TRBV29-1 to TRBJ2-5, with 9 nucleotides matching TRBD2. V dropped 3 bases and J dropped 4; count of bases not matched to a gene: 9. The germline CDR1 and CDR2 sequences are SQVTM and ANQGSEA. This CDR3 has 15 residues. The CDR3 DNA follows: TGCAGCGTTGAGAAGGGCGGGAGGGGAGGAGAGACCCAGTACTTC. This gives the protein CSVEKGGRGGETQYF.

This chain joins TRBV5-1 and TRBJ2-1, with 8 bases that match TRBD1. V was clipped by 5 bases and J by 0 bases; unmatched bases: 7. This CDR3 region has 16 residues. Germline V CDR1 and CDR2: SGHRS, YFSETQ. The CDR3 region has the DNA TGCGCCAGCAGTAGGGTCCAGGGGGCCTCCTACAATGAGCAGTTCTTC. This translates into CASSRVQGASYNEQFF.

In its sample, this clone was seen once. The chain recombines TRBV2 with TRBJ2-5; 11 bases fit TRBD2. Germline assignment: CDR1 SNHLY and CDR2 FYNNEI. The CDR3 has 14 residues. V lost 4 bases and J lost 5; bases outside the gene matches: 3. The CDR3 sequence: CASSVAGGLETQYF. The CDR3 DNA follows: TGTGCCAGCAGTGTAGCGGGGGGGCTGGAGACCCAGTACTTC. The full variable domain, completed using reference TRBV2 and TRBJ2-5, is EPEVTQTPSHQVTQMGQEVILRCVPISNHLYFYWYRQILGQKVEFLVSFYNNEISEKSEIFDDQFSVERPDGSNFTLKIRSTKLEDSAMYFCASSVAGGLETQYFGPGTRLLVL.

The chain combines TRBV6-1 with TRBJ2-7; D gene ambiguous. The germline gives CDR1 MNHNS, CDR2 SASEGT. The CDR3 contains 13 residues. V was clipped by 1 base and J by 11 bases, with 15 bases between them. The CDR3 spells CASSEERASEEYF. Written as DNA, the CDR3 is TGTGCCAGCAGTGAAGAAAGGGCCAGTGAAGAGTACTTC.

The chain has TRBV4-2 and TRBJ1-5; a weak D match, TRBD1 (5 bases). The CDR3 spans 17 residues. The germline V gene encodes CDR1 LGHNA and CDR2 YNFKEQ. The V gene lost 1 base and the J gene lost 6 bases, with 19 bases spanning the gap. The CDR3 loop reads CASSQVGDFGKAQPQHF. In DNA form, the CDR3 reads TGTGCCAGCAGCCAAGTAGGGGACTTCGGTAAAGCTCAGCCCCAGCATTTT.

In DNA form, the CDR3 reads TGTGCCAGCAGTTCCACGCCGACAGGGACTGAAGCTTTCTTT. Its protein is CASSSTPTGTEAFF. The chain employs TRBV27 and TRBJ1-1; 7 bases agree with TRBD1. Germline trimming cut 4 bases from V and 5 bases from J; bases unmatched to any gene: 7. From germline, CDR1 is MNHEY and CDR2 SMNVEV (reference sequence). The CDR3 totals 14 residues.

J is TRBJ2-2 and V is TRBV11-2; 9 nucleotides match TRBD1. Trimming removed 5 bases from V and 6 bases from J; junction bases left unmatched: 10. The CDR3 is 16 residues long. The V gene's germline CDR1 is SGHAT and CDR2 FQNNGV. In DNA form, the CDR3 reads TGTGCCAGCAGCCAACGGTCCGGGACAGGGTCCGGGGAGCTGTTTTTT. This gives the protein CASSQRSGTGSGELFF.

This sequence joins TRBV6-6 and TRBJ1-5; D not resolved. V lost 8 bases and J lost 0, with 5 bases in between. The CDR3 is 12 residues long. CDR1 is MNHNY and CDR2 is SVGAGI in the germline V gene (reference sequence). CDR3 residues: CASAYSNQPQHF. CDR3 DNA: TGTGCCAGCGCTTATAGCAATCAGCCCCAGCATTTT.

The chain joins TRBV9 to TRBJ2-1, with D perhaps being TRBD1 or TRBD2 (6 bases each). CDR3 length: 14 amino acids. The V gene lost 7 bases and the J gene lost 5 bases, with 16 bases spanning the gap. Germline V gene data show CDR1 as SGDLS and CDR2 as YYNGEE. CDR3 in amino acids: CASGGGGANNEQFF. In DNA form, the CDR3 reads TGTGCCAGCGGGGGCGGCGGGGCAAACAATGAGCAGTTCTTC.

Only a few counts were recorded for this clone. The chain couples TRBV5-4 to TRBJ2-1; TRBD1 is a possible D gene (6 bases). This CDR3 spans 13 amino acids. Germline V gene data show CDR1 as SGHNT and CDR2 as YYREEE (reference sequence). V lost 4 bases, J lost 14 bases, and 19 bases lay in between. Here the CDR3 DNA reads TGTGCCAGCAGCCAAAACCGGGCCCCAGGGGAGTTCTTC. Encoded protein: CASSQNRAPGEFF.

This chain links TRBV6-5 with TRBJ1-2; tentative D call: TRBD1 (5 bases). V was shortened by 6 bases and J by 7 bases, with 12 bases between the two germline ends. This CDR3 region has 12 residues. In germline, CDR1 is MNHEY, CDR2 SVGAGI. The CDR3 DNA is TGTGCCAGCAGAACAGGAGACCTTGGCTACACCTTC. It yields the protein CASRTGDLGYTF.

For this clone: Other DNA variants within this sample encode the same CDR3. This chain connects TRBV5-1 to TRBJ2-3; D gene ambiguous. Germline loops: CDR1 SGHRS, CDR2 YFSETQ. V lost 0 bases and J lost 0, with 5 bases in between. CDR3 length: 14 amino acids. This CDR3 is CASSLAGSTDTQYF. The CDR3 bases are TGCGCCAGCAGCTTGGCAGGCAGCACAGATACGCAGTATTTT.

The V gene is TRBV7-9, the J gene TRBJ2-7, with no clear D. The CDR3 extends over 14 amino acids. Trimming pared 1 base from V and 2 bases from J, leaving 9 bases between. Germline CDR1 is SEHNR and CDR2 is FQNEAQ (reference sequence). The CDR3 loop is CASSLGPETYEQYF. CDR3 coding DNA: TGTGCCAGCAGCTTAGGTCCAGAGACCTACGAGCAGTACTTC.

The rearrangement links TRBV28 to TRBJ1-2; 9 bases map to TRBD1. Unmatched junction bases numbered 3, after V lost 5 bases and J lost 2 bases. Germline V lookup: CDR1 MDHEN, CDR2 SYDVKM. The length of the CDR3 is 14 residues. The CDR3 here is CASSAGQGNYGYTF. Written as DNA, the CDR3 is TGTGCCAGCAGTGCAGGACAGGGGAACTATGGCTACACCTTC.

The chain recombines TRBV7-6 with TRBJ2-2, with TRBD1 identical over 9 bases. The CDR3 is 16 amino acids. The J segment lost 4 bases and the V segment lost 3 bases, leaving 6 bases of the junction unmatched. The germline V gene encodes CDR1 SGHVS and CDR2 FNYEAQ. CDR3 in DNA: TGTGCCAGCAGCTTGGGACAGGGCCTGGCCACCGGGGAGCTGTTTTTT. Protein product: CASSLGQGLATGELFF.

This clone has just a few counts. CDR3 residues: CSVVLFLGAFF. The DNA for the CDR3 is TGCAGCGTTGTCTTGTTTTTGGGAGCTTTCTTT. This sequence joins TRBV29-1 and TRBJ1-1, with D unclear. The CDR3 totals 11 residues. The V and J ends lost 4 bases and 10 bases respectively, with 13 bases between them. From germline, CDR1 is SQVTM and CDR2 ANQGSEA. Together with reference TRBV29-1 and TRBJ1-1, the CDR3 gives the full variable domain: SAVISQKPSRDICQRGTSLTIQCQVDSQVTMMFWYRQQPGQSLTLIATANQGSEATYESGFVIDKFPISRPNLTFSTLTVSNMSPEDSSIYLCSVVLFLGAFFGQGTRLTVV.

Only a few counts were recorded for this clone. The V and J genes are TRBV7-2 and TRBJ2-3; 14 nucleotides match TRBD2. Germline trimming cut 4 bases from V and 1 base from J; bases unmatched to any gene: 1. This CDR3 has 16 residues. Germline V CDR1 and CDR2: SGHTA, FQGNSA. The CDR3 DNA reads TGTGCCAGCAGCTCGGGACTAGCGGGAGGCACAGATACGCAGTATTTT. Protein sequence: CASSSGLAGGTDTQYF. The variable domain in full, with the rest retrieved from reference TRBV7-2 and TRBJ2-3, is GAGVSQSPSNKVTEKGKDVELRCDPISGHTALYWYRQSLGQGLEFLIYFQGNSAPDKSGLPSDRFSAERTGGSVSTLTIQRTQQEDSAVYLCASSSGLAGGTDTQYFGPGTRLTVL.

The chain is built from TRBV4-3 and TRBJ2-1; 10 bases line up with TRBD1. The V segment lost 4 bases and the J segment 5 bases; nucleotides outside the gene matches: 5. The germline V gene has CDR1 LGHNA and CDR2 YSLEER. The CDR3 contains 15 residues. The CDR3 DNA reads as TGCGCCAGCAGCCGAGACAGGGGGCGGGACAATGAGCAGTTCTTC. It specifies CASSRDRGRDNEQFF.

A few counts support this clone. The chain uses TRBV5-1 and TRBJ2-5, with 12 bases fitting TRBD2. V lost 0 bases, J lost 0 bases, and 9 bases stayed unmatched. This CDR3 has 19 amino acids. Germline lookup yields CDR1 SGHRS and CDR2 YFSETQ. The CDR3 sequence: CASSLGLLAGGWYQETQYF. The CDR3 coding sequence is TGCGCCAGCAGCTTGGGTCTACTAGCGGGGGGATGGTACCAAGAGACCCAGTACTTC.

The V gene is TRBV6-4, the J gene TRBJ2-1; D perhaps matches TRBD2 (6 bases). The V gene's germline CDR1 is MRHNA and CDR2 SNTAGT. The CDR3 spans 17 residues. Trimming stripped 7 bases from V and 0 bases from J, with 19 bases between. The CDR3 sequence: CASTDKLSGLSYNEQFF. CDR3 sequence (DNA): TGTGCCAGCACCGATAAGTTGTCGGGACTCTCCTACAATGAGCAGTTCTTC.

This chain links TRBV5-3 with TRBJ2-3; the D gene could be TRBD1 or TRBD2 (5 bases each). Being an ORF, TRBV5-3 has a function that is uncertain. The V and J ends lost 3 bases and 1 base respectively, with 15 bases between them. CDR3 length equals 16 residues. CDR3 amino acids: CARSSGARERTDTQYF. CDR3 coding DNA: TGTGCCAGAAGCTCCGGGGCCCGAGAACGCACAGATACGCAGTATTTT.